Presented here are 22 T cell receptor beta chains from one specimen sequenced in a study of tumor-infiltrating lymphocytes in primary liver carcinoma. Starting from 500 ng of total RNA, TCR beta cDNA was produced with a primer in the constant region. Libraries covering TCR beta were generated through three nested multiplex PCR rounds (using a slightly modified ARM-PCR). The first two PCR rounds, around 10 cycles each, used TRBV1-TRBV30 forward primers and a C-beta reverse primer. MiXCR, run by TCRdb on the multiplex PCR reads, gives a single entry per CDR3 protein. The repertoire holds roughly 100,000 distinct CDR3 sequences, with around 63% as singletons. Unsorted bulk tissue, roughly 19-34 mg of it, served as the source for co-extraction of RNA and DNA. The sequencing input was liver tumor tissue from sampling region 5. Specified subset: tumor region T5, tumor centre. These receptors were collected from an older woman with primary liver carcinoma and hepatitis B virus infection.

This clonotype was found a few times. At one end, the junction sequence differs from germline, possibly due to a read error. For the CDR3, the DNA is TGTGCCTCCAGTGATTTGAAGCAGGTGTCAGCCAATGAGCAGTTCTTC. It is translated as CASSDLKQVSANEQFF. This sequence joins TRBV24-1 and TRBJ2-1; no definite D call. Germline V lookup: CDR1 KGHDR, CDR2 SFDVKD. CDR3 length: 16 amino acids.

This clonotype was recorded only once. A much more abundant neighbour one base away suggests this may be a read error. V is TRBV28 and J is TRBJ2-2; 8 bases match TRBD1. The CDR3 is made up of 17 amino acids. Per the germline V gene, CDR1 is MDHEN and CDR2 is SYDVKM. CDR3 in DNA: TGTGCCAGCAGTTTTTCCGGGACAGGCCTGAACTCCGGGGAGCTGTTTTTT. As protein: CASSFSGTGLNSGELFF.

As to this clonotype: This could be a read error, since a much larger clone is one nucleotide away. This chain links TRBV7-9 with TRBJ1-4; TRBD1 is a possible D gene (5 bases). Germline lookup yields CDR1 SEHNR and CDR2 FQNEAQ (reference sequence). The CDR3 extends over 14 amino acids. The CDR3: CASSLAGQNVKLFF. The CDR3 coding sequence is TGTGCCAGCAGCTTAGCGGGGCAGAATGTAAAACTGTTTTTT.

The rearrangement uses TRBV28 and TRBJ1-4; D is uncertain. The V gene's germline CDR1 is MDHEN and CDR2 SYDVKM. The CDR3 totals 13 residues. Trimming left V 8 bases short and J 6 bases short, with 13 bases between. This chain's CDR3 is CASVASGYEKLFF. CDR3 coding DNA: TGTGCCAGCGTGGCCAGTGGGTATGAAAAACTGTTTTTT.

Notes on this clonotype: It is likely a read error, because the conserved phenylalanine at the end of the CDR3 is missing. V gene TRBV11-1 combines with J gene TRBJ2-2; 10 nucleotides match TRBD2. V dropped 1 base and J dropped 2; count of bases not matched to a gene: 4. This CDR3 spans 17 amino acids. Per germline, CDR1 SGHAT and CDR2 FQDESV (reference sequence). CDR3 region: CASSLGLAGGNTGELFC. In DNA form, the CDR3 reads TGTGCCAGCAGCTTAGGTTTAGCGGGAGGTAACACCGGGGAGCTGTTTTGT.

With respect to this clonotype: The junction does not match germline at one end; this may be a read error. The chain couples TRBV6-2 or TRBV6-3 to TRBJ2-7, with 7 positions matching TRBD2. Germline V gene sequence: CDR1 MNHEY, CDR2 SVGEGT. The CDR3 is 15 residues long. CDR3 nucleotide sequence: TGTGCCAGCAGTCACCGGATACACCAACTAGCGTCTACCCACTTC. Translation gives CASSHRIHQLASTHF.

This sequence joins TRBV11-3 and TRBJ2-7; D call uncertain. The V gene's germline CDR1 is SGHNT and CDR2 YENEEA. The CDR3 has 12 amino acids. Trimming left V 4 bases short and J 4 bases short, with 8 bases between. CDR3 DNA sequence: TGTGCCAGCAGCTCAGAGCTATACGAGCAGTACTTC. It codes for CASSSELYEQYF.

This clonotype appeared many times. The chain carries TRBV5-1 and TRBJ1-2, with TRBD1 matching over 7 bases. The trim removed 2 bases at V and 7 bases at J, leaving 11 bases unmatched. The CDR3 sequence is 15 residues long. Germline V gene lookup returns CDR1 SGHRS and CDR2 YFSETQ. The CDR3 sequence: CASSLTGEVLTGYTF. CDR3 nucleotide sequence: TGCGCCAGCAGCTTAACAGGGGAGGTTTTGACTGGCTACACCTTC. Variable domain in full (rest from reference TRBV5-1 and TRBJ1-2): KAGVTQTPRYLIKTRGQQVTLSCSPISGHRSVSWYQQTPGQGLQFLFEYFSETQRNKGNFPGRFSGRQFSNSRSEMNVSTLELGDSALYLCASSLTGEVLTGYTFGSGTRLTVV.

A word on this clonotype: A much more abundant neighbour one base away suggests this may be a read error. V and J are TRBV28 and TRBJ1-2; D gene uncertain. The CDR3 loop spans 12 amino acids. Germline values: CDR1 MDHEN, CDR2 SYDVKM. The CDR3 spells CASERVTYVYTF. CDR3 coding DNA: TGTGCCAGCGAACGGGTTACCTATGTCTACACCTTC.

The J gene is TRBJ2-5, the V gene TRBV11-3, with D uncertain. Germline assignment: CDR1 SGHNT and CDR2 YENEEA. V lost 6 bases and J 2 bases, leaving 7 bases between the germline ends. The CDR3 runs 12 residues. CDR3 protein: CASRLIQETQYF. In DNA, the CDR3 is TGTGCCAGCAGGTTAATACAAGAGACCCAGTACTTC.

The count of this clonotype is one. This may arise from a read error, as a much more abundant clone is one base away. The CDR3 sequence: CASIRRTGGETDTQYF. Here the CDR3 DNA reads TGTGCCAGCATCAGACGGACAGGGGGAGAGACAGATACGCAGTATTTT. The rearrangement joins TRBV7-8 to TRBJ2-3; 10 positions match TRBD1. Germline assignment: CDR1 SGHVS and CDR2 FQNEAQ. Losses at the gene ends were 7 bases for V and 3 bases for J; bases not matched to a gene: 10. This CDR3 contains 16 residues.

The chain recombines TRBV11-2 with TRBJ2-1; 10 bases agree with TRBD2. The V segment lost 0 bases and the J segment 10 bases; nucleotides outside the gene matches: 0. Germline V gives CDR1 SGHAT, CDR2 FQNNGV. This CDR3 is 13 amino acids long. CDR3 loop: CASSLEAGGEQFF. The CDR3 coding sequence is TGTGCCAGCAGCTTAGAAGCGGGAGGGGAGCAGTTCTTC.

This clonotype was detected once. The junction does not match germline at one end; this may be a read error. The chain carries TRBV29-1 and TRBJ1-3; TRBD1 matches 9 bases. The CDR3 is 17 amino acids. Germline CDR1 is SQVTM and CDR2 is ANQGSEA. Written as DNA, the CDR3 is TGCAGCGTTGTGGGTCGGACAGGGGATATTGCTGGAGACACCATATATTTT. It specifies CSVVGRTGDIAGDTIYF. Combining the CDR3 with reference TRBV29-1 and TRBJ1-3 gives the whole variable domain SAVISQKPSRDICQRGTSLTIQCQVDSQVTMMFWYRQQPGQSLTLIATANQGSEATYESGFVIDKFPISRPNLTFSTLTVSNMSPEDSSIYLCSVVGRTGDIAGDTIYFGEGSWLTVV.

Details on this clonotype: Germline is not matched at one junction end, which may reflect a read error. The CDR3 loop reads CASSLSPGLTTGELFF. The CDR3, as DNA: TGTGCCAGCAGTCTTAGCCCGGGACTAACCACCGGGGAGCTTTTTTTT. The chain has TRBV2 and TRBJ2-2; 7 bases map to TRBD2. CDR1 is SNHLY and CDR2 is FYNNEI in the germline V gene. The CDR3 sequence is 16 residues long.

As to this clonotype: At one end the junction does not follow the germline gene, possibly because of a read error. CDR3 nucleotide sequence: TGTGCCAACAGCTGGACTAGGAGGGATCAGCCCCAGCATTTT. It specifies CANSWTRRDQPQHF. The genes are TRBV7-8 and TRBJ1-5; D remains ambiguous. Per germline, CDR1 SGHVS and CDR2 FQNEAQ. CDR3 length: 14 amino acids.

V gene TRBV18 combines with J gene TRBJ2-7, with D perhaps given as TRBD1 or TRBD2 (5 bases each). Germline CDR1 and CDR2: KGHSH and LQKENI. There are 12 residues in the CDR3. The ends were cut back, 6 bases at V and 3 bases at J, with 9 bases in the middle. This chain's CDR3 is CASSGTGYEQYF. The CDR3, as DNA: TGTGCCAGCTCCGGGACCGGCTACGAGCAGTACTTC.

This clonotype was observed a single time. An end of the junction does not agree with germline; a read error may underlie this. The J gene is TRBJ2-3, the V gene TRBV29-1; unclear D gene. CDR1 is SQVTM, CDR2 ANQGSEA, per germline. CDR3 length: 12 amino acids. The CDR3 loop is CSVDCEADTQYF. In DNA, the CDR3 is TGCAGTGTTGACTGTGAAGCAGATACGCAGTATTTT.

The chain uses TRBV12-3 or TRBV12-4 and TRBJ2-2, with 13 bases lining up with TRBD2. This CDR3 contains 17 residues. J gave up 8 bases and V 6 bases, and 12 bases lay outside the gene matches. The CDR3, as DNA: TGTGCCAGCAGACCGGGACTAGCGGGAATTATAGCAGGGGAGCTGTTTTTT. Its protein is CASRPGLAGIIAGELFF.

The J gene is TRBJ2-7, the V gene TRBV7-9; TRBD2 matches 8 bases. The ends lost 5 bases at V and 1 base at J; junction bases unmatched: 7. The CDR3 loop spans 15 amino acids. Germline CDR1 is SEHNR and CDR2 is FQNEAQ (reference sequence). CDR3 sequence (DNA): TGTGCCAGCAGCGCGGTACTAGCGGAGTCCTACGAGCAGTACTTC. The encoded protein is CASSAVLAESYEQYF.

This clonotype was seen ten or more times. The V call is TRBV4-2, the J call TRBJ2-2; TRBD2 might be the D (5 bases). Looked up from germline, CDR1 is LGHNA and CDR2 is YNFKEQ. Trimming pared 4 bases from V and 0 bases from J, leaving 15 bases between. The CDR3 runs 17 residues. CDR3 sequence reads: CASSPLSKRTNTGELFF. The DNA of the CDR3 is TGTGCCAGCAGCCCCCTCTCAAAGCGGACGAACACCGGGGAGCTGTTTTTT.

This clonotype showed up just once. The rearrangement links TRBV7-2 to TRBJ2-7; 7 bases are shared with TRBD2. Germline lookup yields CDR1 SGHTA and CDR2 FQGNSA. The CDR3 loop spans 13 amino acids. V shed 1 base, J shed 4 bases, and the junction held 1 base outside the gene matches. CDR3: CASSLGREYEQYF. The CDR3 nucleotides are TGTGCCAGCAGCTTAGGGCGGGAGTACGAGCAGTACTTC. Complete variable domain (other parts from reference TRBV7-2 and TRBJ2-7): GAGVSQSPSNKVTEKGKDVELRCDPISGHTALYWYRQSLGQGLEFLIYFQGNSAPDKSGLPSDRFSAERTGGSVSTLTIQRTQQEDSAVYLCASSLGREYEQYFGPGTRLTVT.

V is TRBV6-2 or TRBV6-3 and J is TRBJ1-1; D is unclear. Trimming removed 7 bases from V and 8 bases from J, with 14 bases in between. Germline V lookup: CDR1 MNHEY, CDR2 SVGEGT. This CDR3 is built from 12 residues. CDR3 nucleotides: TGTGCCAGCATTTTACGGAGAGGAGAAGCTTTCTTT. It specifies CASILRRGEAFF.